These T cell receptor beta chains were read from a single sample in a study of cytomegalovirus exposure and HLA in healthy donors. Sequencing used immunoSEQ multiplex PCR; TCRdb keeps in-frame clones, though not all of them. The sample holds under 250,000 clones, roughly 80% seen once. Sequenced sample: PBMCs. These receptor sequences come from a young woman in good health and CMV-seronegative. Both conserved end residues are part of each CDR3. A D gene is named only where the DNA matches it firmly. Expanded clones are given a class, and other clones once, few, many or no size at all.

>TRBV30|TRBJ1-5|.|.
CAWSLGSNQPQHF
TGTGCCTGGTCTCTGGGGAGCAATCAGCCCCAGCATTTT
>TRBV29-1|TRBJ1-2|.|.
CSVEDRKGGTYGYTF
TGCAGCGTTGAAGATCGTAAAGGAGGGACCTATGGCTACACCTTC
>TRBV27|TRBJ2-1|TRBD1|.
CASSLHPGGLQEQFF
TGTGCCAGCAGTTTACACCCAGGGGGCTTACAGGAGCAGTTCTTC
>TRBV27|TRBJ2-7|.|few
CASKAGRGRDYEQYF
TGTGCCAGCAAAGCTGGAAGGGGCAGGGACTACGAGCAGTACTTC
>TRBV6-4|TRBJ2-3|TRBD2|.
CASSDSGGGGTDTQYF
TGTGCCAGCAGTGACTCGGGCGGGGGTGGCACAGATACGCAGTATTTT
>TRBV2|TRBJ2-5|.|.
CASRAQGIETQYF
TGTGCCAGCAGGGCACAGGGAATAGAGACCCAGTACTTC
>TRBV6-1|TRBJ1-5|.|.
CASLPGSYSNQPQHF
TGTGCCAGCCTACCCGGTTCGTATAGCAATCAGCCCCAGCATTTT
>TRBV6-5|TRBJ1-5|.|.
CATSRSGGNQPQHF
TGTGCCACCTCCAGGTCTGGAGGCAATCAGCCCCAGCATTTT
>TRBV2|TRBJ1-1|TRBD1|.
CASSRQGARTEAFF
TGTGCCAGCAGCCGACAGGGGGCGCGCACTGAAGCTTTCTTT
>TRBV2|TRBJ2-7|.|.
CASSLRRARRRQGGSYEQYF
TGTGCCAGCAGCCTAAGAAGGGCGAGACGGAGACAGGGAGGTTCCTACGAGCAGTACTTC
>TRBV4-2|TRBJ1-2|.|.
CASSQDAGVGGYTF
TGTGCCAGCAGCCAAGACGCAGGGGTGGGTGGCTACACCTTC